These T cell receptor beta chains were read from a single sample in a study of radiation and T cells in renal cell carcinoma. Assay used: immunoSEQ multiplex PCR; TCRdb lists only in-frame clones, some missing. The sample records about 120,000 clones, approximately 85% being singletons. The material sequenced was blood, taken from a patient whose treatment included radiotherapy and nephrectomy. The receptors derive from a man over 45 with renal cell carcinoma. Both conserved end residues are part of each CDR3. A D gene is named only where the DNA matches it firmly. Rows give clone size only sometimes, using once, few, many, or a class for an expanded clone.

-	TRBV4-2	-	TRBJ2-1	CASSQESGQPYNEQFF	TGTGCCAGCAGCCAAGAATCCGGGCAACCCTACAATGAGCAGTTCTTC
-	TRBV6-1	-	TRBJ2-1	CASSEALDREQFF	TGTGCCAGCAGTGAAGCCCTCGACAGGGAGCAGTTCTTC
-	TRBV28	-	TRBJ2-7	CASSLLAVYEQYF	TGTGCCAGCAGTTTATTAGCGGTTTACGAGCAGTACTTC
-	TRBV9	TRBD1	TRBJ2-7	CASSGGLGTGRDEQYF	TGTGCCAGCAGCGGGGGCTTGGGGACAGGGAGGGACGAGCAGTACTTC
-	TRBV7-9	-	TRBJ2-3	CASSLEQSGTQYF	TGTGCCAGCAGCTTAGAGCAGTCGGGTACGCAGTATTTT
-	TRBV30	-	TRBJ1-2	CAWSVTRYGYTF	TGTGCCTGGAGTGTAACCCGGTATGGCTACACCTTC
-	TRBV18	TRBD1	TRBJ1-5	CASGGTAPNQPQHF	TGTGCCAGCGGGGGGACAGCACCCAATCAGCCCCAGCATTTT
few	TRBV5-4	-	TRBJ2-1	CASSLGPGEHNEQFF	TGTGCCAGCAGCTTGGGGCCGGGGGAGCACAATGAGCAGTTCTTC
-	TRBV7-9	-	TRBJ1-6	CASSSPPGGPLDSPLHF	TGTGCCAGCAGCTCCCCCCCCGGGGGCCCCCTGGATTCACCCCTCCACTTT
-	TRBV6-7	-	TRBJ2-3	CASSYAAGRGRSQYF	TGTGCCAGCAGTTACGCGGCGGGCCGCGGACGGTCGCAGTATTTT
-	TRBV7-2	-	TRBJ2-5	CASSSGTTKETQYF	TGTGCCAGCAGCTCCGGGACAACTAAAGAGACCCAGTACTTC
-	TRBV27	-	TRBJ1-1	CASSLARQGNTEAFF	TGTGCCAGCAGTTTAGCGAGGCAGGGAAACACTGAAGCTTTCTTT
few	TRBV11-1	-	TRBJ2-3	CASSPLSATDTQYF	TGTGCCAGCAGCCCCCTGTCGGCCACAGATACGCAGTATTTT